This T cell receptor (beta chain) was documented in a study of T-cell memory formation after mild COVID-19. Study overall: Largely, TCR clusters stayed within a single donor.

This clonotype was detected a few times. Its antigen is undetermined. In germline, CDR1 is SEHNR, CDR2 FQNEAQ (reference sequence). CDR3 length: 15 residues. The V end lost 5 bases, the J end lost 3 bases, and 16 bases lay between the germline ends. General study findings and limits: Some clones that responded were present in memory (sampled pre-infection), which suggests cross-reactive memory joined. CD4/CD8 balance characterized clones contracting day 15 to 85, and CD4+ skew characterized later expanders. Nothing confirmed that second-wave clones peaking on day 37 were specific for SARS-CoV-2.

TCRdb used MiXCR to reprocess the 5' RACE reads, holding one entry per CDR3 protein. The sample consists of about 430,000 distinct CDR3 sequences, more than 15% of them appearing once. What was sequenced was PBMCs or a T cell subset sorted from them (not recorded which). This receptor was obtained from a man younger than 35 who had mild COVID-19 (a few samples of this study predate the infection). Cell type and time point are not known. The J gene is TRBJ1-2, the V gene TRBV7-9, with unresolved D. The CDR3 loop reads CASSPTEGPHYGYTF. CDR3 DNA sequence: TGTGCCAGCAGCCCCACCGAAGGTCCTCACTATGGCTACACCTTC. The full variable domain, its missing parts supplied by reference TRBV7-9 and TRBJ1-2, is DTGVSQNPRHKITKRGQNVTFRCDPISEHNRLYWYRQTLGQGPEFLTYFQNEAQLEKSRLLSDRFSAERPKGSFSTLEIQRTEQGDSAMYLCASSPTEGPHYGYTFGSGTRLTVV.